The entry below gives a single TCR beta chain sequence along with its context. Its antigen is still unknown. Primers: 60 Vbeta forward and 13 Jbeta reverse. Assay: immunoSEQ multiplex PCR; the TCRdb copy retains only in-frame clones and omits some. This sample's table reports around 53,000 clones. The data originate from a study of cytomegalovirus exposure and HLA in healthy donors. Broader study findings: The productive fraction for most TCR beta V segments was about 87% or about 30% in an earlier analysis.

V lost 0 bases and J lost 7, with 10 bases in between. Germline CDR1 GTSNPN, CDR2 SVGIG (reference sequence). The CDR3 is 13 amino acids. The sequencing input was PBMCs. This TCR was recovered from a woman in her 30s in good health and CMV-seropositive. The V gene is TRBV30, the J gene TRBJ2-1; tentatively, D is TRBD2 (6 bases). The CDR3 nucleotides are TGTGCCTGGAGTGTACAAGGGAGGAATGAGCAGTTCTTC. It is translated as CAWSVQGRNEQFF.